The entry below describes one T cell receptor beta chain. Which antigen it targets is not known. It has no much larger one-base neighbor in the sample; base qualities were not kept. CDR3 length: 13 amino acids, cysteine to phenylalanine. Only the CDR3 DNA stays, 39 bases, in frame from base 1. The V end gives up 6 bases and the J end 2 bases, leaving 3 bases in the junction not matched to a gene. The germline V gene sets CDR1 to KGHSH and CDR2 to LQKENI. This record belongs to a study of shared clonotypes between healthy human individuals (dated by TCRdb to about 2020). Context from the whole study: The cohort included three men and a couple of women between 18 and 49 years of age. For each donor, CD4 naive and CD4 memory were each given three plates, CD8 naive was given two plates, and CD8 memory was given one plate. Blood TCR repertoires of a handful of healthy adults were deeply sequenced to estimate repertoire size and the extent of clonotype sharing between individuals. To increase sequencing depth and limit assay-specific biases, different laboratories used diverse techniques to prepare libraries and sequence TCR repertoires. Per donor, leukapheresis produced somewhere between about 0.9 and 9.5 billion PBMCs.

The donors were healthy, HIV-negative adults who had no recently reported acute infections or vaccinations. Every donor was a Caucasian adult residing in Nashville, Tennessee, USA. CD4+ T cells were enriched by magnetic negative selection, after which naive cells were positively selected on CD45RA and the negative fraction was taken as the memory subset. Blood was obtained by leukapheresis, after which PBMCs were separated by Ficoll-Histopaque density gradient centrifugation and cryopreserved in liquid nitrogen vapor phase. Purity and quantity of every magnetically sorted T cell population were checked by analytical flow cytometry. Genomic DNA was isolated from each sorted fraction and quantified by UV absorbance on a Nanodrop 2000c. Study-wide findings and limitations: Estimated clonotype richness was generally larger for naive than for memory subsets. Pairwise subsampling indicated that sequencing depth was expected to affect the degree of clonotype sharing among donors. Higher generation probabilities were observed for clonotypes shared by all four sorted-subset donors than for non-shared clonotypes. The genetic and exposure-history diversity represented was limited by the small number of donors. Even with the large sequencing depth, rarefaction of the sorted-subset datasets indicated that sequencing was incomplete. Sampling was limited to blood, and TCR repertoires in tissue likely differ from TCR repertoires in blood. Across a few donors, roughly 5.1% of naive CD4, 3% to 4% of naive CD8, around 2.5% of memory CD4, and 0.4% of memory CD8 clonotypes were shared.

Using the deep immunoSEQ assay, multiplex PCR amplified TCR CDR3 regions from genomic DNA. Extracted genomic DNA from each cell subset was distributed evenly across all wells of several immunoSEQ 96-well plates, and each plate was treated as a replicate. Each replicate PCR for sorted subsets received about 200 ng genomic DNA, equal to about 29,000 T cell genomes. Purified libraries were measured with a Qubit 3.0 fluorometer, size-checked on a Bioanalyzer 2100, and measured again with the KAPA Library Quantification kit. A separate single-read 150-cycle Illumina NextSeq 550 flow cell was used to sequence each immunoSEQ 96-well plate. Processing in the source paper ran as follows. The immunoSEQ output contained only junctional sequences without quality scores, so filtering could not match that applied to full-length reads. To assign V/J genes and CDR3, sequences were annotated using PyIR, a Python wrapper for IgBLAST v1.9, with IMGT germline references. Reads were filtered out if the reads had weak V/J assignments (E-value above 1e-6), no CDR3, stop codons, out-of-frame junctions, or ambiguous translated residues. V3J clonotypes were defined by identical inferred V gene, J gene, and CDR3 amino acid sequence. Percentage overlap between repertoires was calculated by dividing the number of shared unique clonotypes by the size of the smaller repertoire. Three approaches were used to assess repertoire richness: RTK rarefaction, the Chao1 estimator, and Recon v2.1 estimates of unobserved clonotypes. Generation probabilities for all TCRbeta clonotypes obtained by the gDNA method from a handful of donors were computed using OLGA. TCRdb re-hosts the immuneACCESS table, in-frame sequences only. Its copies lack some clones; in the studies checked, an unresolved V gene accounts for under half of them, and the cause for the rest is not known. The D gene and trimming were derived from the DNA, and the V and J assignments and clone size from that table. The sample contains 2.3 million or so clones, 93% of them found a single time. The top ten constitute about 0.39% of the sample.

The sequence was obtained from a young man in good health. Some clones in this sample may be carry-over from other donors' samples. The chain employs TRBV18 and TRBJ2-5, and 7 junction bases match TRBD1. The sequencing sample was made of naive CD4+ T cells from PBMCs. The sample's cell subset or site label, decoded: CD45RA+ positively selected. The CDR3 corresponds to CASSGQTQETQYF. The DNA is TGTGCCAGCTCGGGACAGACACAAGAGACCCAGTACTTC.